One sample yielded the 26 T cell receptor beta chains listed below, sequenced in a study of Tregs in tolerant kidney transplant recipients. Profiling relied on immunoSEQ multiplex PCR, and the TCRdb table lists in-frame clones only, not all of them. The sample holds tens of thousands of clones, around 83% seen once. Sequencing input: CD4+ T cells from blood. Receptors were obtained from a human donor in good health.

The chain carries TRBV29-1 and TRBJ1-4, with D possibly being TRBD1 (5 bases). Trimming took 6 bases from V and 3 from J, leaving 11 bases between them. The CDR3 has 13 residues. Germline V gene lookup returns CDR1 SQVTM and CDR2 ANQGSEA. CDR3 bases: TGCAGCGTGCAACAGGACCCTAATGAAAAACTGTTTTTT. Translated, it gives CSVQQDPNEKLFF.

This chain connects TRBV30 to TRBJ1-2, with D possibly TRBD1 on 5 matching bases. Germline V gene data show CDR1 as GTSNPN and CDR2 as SVGIG (reference sequence). This CDR3 spans 15 amino acids. Deletions cut 0 bases from V and 4 bases from J, with 15 bases between. The CDR3 DNA reads TGTGCCTGGAGTGTAGATTGGGGGGAGCCCTATGGCTACACCTTC. Residues: CAWSVDWGEPYGYTF. The full variable domain, its missing parts supplied by reference TRBV30 and TRBJ1-2, is SQTIHQWPATLVQPVGSPLSLECTVEGTSNPNLYWYRQAAGRGLQLLFYSVGIGQISSEVPQNLSASRPQDRQFILSSKKLLLSDSGFYLCAWSVDWGEPYGYTFGSGTRLTVV.

The chain combines TRBV18 with TRBJ1-1, with TRBD1 as a possible D gene (6 bases). The V gene's germline CDR1 is KGHSH and CDR2 LQKENI. The V end lost 1 base, the J end lost 3 bases, and 9 bases lay between the germline ends. This CDR3 spans 14 amino acids. The CDR3 DNA sequence: TGTGCCAGCTCACCACAGGACAGTTACACTGAAGCTTTCTTT. As protein: CASSPQDSYTEAFF.

The J gene is TRBJ1-2, the V gene TRBV19; perhaps TRBD1 as D (6 bases). Germline-derived CDR1 and CDR2 are LNHDA and SQIVND (reference sequence). This CDR3 contains 14 residues. Trimming removed 5 bases at V and 3 bases at J, with 13 bases between. Here the CDR3 DNA reads TGTGCCAGTAGTGGCGGGGGGCTGTACTATGGCTACACCTTC. It codes for CASSGGGLYYGYTF. Full variable domain (missing parts from reference TRBV19 and TRBJ1-2): DGGITQSPKYLFRKEGQNVTLSCEQNLNHDAMYWYRQDPGQGLRLIYYSQIVNDFQKGDIAEGYSVSREKKESFPLTVTSAQKNPTAFYLCASSGGGLYYGYTFGSGTRLTVV.

V is TRBV2 and J is TRBJ2-3; the D is unclear. The V end was cut by 7 bases, the J end by 3 bases, with 20 bases between. The CDR3 extends over 16 amino acids. Germline V gene lookup returns CDR1 SNHLY and CDR2 FYNNEI. The CDR3 spells CASKRRAVTLTDTQYF. The CDR3 region has the DNA TGTGCCAGCAAGAGAAGGGCTGTTACTTTGACAGATACGCAGTATTTT. The full variable domain, in which reference TRBV2 and TRBJ2-3 provide the parts outside the CDR3, is EPEVTQTPSHQVTQMGQEVILRCVPISNHLYFYWYRQILGQKVEFLVSFYNNEISEKSEIFDDQFSVERPDGSNFTLKIRSTKLEDSAMYFCASKRRAVTLTDTQYFGPGTRLTVL.

A few counts support this clone. The chain employs TRBV13 and TRBJ2-1; D may be TRBD1 (5 bases). Germline V CDR1 and CDR2: PRHDT, FYEKMQ (reference sequence). The CDR3 is made up of 16 amino acids. The ends were cut back, 1 base at V and 5 bases at J, with 15 bases in the middle. The CDR3 region has the DNA TGTGCCAGCAGCTTAGAGCAGGGTATTGGCCACAATGAGCAGTTCTTC. Its protein product is CASSLEQGIGHNEQFF. Combining the CDR3 with reference TRBV13 and TRBJ2-1 gives the whole variable domain AAGVIQSPRHLIKEKRETATLKCYPIPRHDTVYWYQQGPGQDPQFLISFYEKMQSDKGSIPDRFSAQQFSDYHSELNMSSLELGDSALYFCASSLEQGIGHNEQFFGPGTRLTVL.

This chain joins TRBV5-8 and TRBJ2-3, with D unresolved. Deletions cut 6 bases from V and 4 bases from J, with 18 bases between. CDR1 and CDR2 (germline): SGHTS, YDEGEE. The CDR3 extends over 15 amino acids. The DNA for the CDR3 is TGTGCCAGCAACCGCTACGATTCGGCGTCAGATACGCAGTATTTT. Translating it yields CASNRYDSASDTQYF.

This clone showed up just a few times. V is TRBV7-3 and J is TRBJ2-3; D gene ambiguous. V was pared by 5 bases and J by 3 bases, with 6 bases between. Germline-derived CDR1 and CDR2 are SGHTA and FQGTGA. CDR3 size: 12 residues. CDR3 coding DNA: TGTGCCAGCAGCCATGGAACAGATACGCAGTATTTT. As protein: CASSHGTDTQYF. Full variable domain (remainder filled in from reference TRBV7-3 and TRBJ2-3): GAGVSQTPSNKVTEKGKYVELRCDPISGHTALYWYRQSLGQGPEFLIYFQGTGAADDSGLPNDRFFAVRPEGSVSTLKIQRTERGDSAVYLCASSHGTDTQYFGPGTRLTVL.

There are a few counts of this clone. The chain is built from TRBV15 and TRBJ1-6; perhaps TRBD1 as D (5 bases). The CDR3 has 13 amino acids. Trimming left V 11 bases short and J 13 bases short, with 21 bases between. Germline V gene lookup returns CDR1 LNHNV and CDR2 YYDKDF (reference sequence). The CDR3 reads CASKAGGSSPLHF. CDR3 in DNA: TGTGCCTCCAAAGCGGGGGGGAGCAGTCCCCTCCACTTT.

J is TRBJ2-5 and V is TRBV5-1; tentative D call: TRBD1 (6 bases). Germline CDR1 and CDR2: SGHRS and YFSETQ. With 4 bases removed from V and 4 bases from J, the gap between germline ends came to 14 bases. This CDR3 is 14 amino acids long. This chain's CDR3 is CASSLQGFRETQYF. CDR3 DNA sequence: TGCGCCAGCAGCCTTCAGGGGTTCCGAGAGACCCAGTACTTC.

This clone was detected a few times. This sequence joins TRBV7-2 and TRBJ1-2, with 11 bases lining up with TRBD1. CDR3 length: 15 amino acids. V lost 6 bases, J lost 5 bases, and 8 bases stayed unmatched. CDR1 SGHTA and CDR2 FQGNSA come from the germline V gene. The CDR3 is CASSGRTGGGYGYTF. Here the CDR3 DNA reads TGTGCCAGCAGTGGCAGGACAGGGGGCGGGTATGGCTACACCTTC.

V is TRBV10-3 and J is TRBJ2-7; 12 bases align to TRBD2. Trimming at V came to 4 bases and at J to 5 bases, leaving 6 bases not matched to a gene. Germline V gene sequence: CDR1 ENHRY, CDR2 SYGVKD. The CDR3 sequence is 15 residues long. The CDR3: CAISATSGSFHEQYF. For the CDR3, the DNA is TGTGCCATCAGTGCGACTAGCGGGAGTTTTCACGAGCAGTACTTC.

The chain combines TRBV30 with TRBJ2-5, with a tentative D call TRBD2 (6 bases). V was clipped by 4 bases and J by 3 bases, with 15 bases between them. The CDR3 contains 14 residues. The germline V gene encodes CDR1 GTSNPN and CDR2 SVGIG (reference sequence). The CDR3 here is CAWNPGERKETQYF. The CDR3 DNA reads as TGTGCCTGGAACCCGGGAGAGCGGAAAGAGACCCAGTACTTC.

This sequence joins TRBV11-2 and TRBJ2-7, with TRBD2 matching 9 bases. Trimming cost V 2 bases and J 4 bases; bases outside gene matches: 6. Per germline, CDR1 SGHAT and CDR2 FQNNGV. This CDR3 has 15 residues. CDR3 region: CASSLQTSGLYEQYF. CDR3 coding DNA: TGTGCCAGCAGCTTACAGACTAGCGGATTATACGAGCAGTACTTC.

This rearrangement joins TRBV30 to TRBJ1-2; D possibly corresponds to TRBD1 (5 bases). Germline-derived CDR1 and CDR2 are GTSNPN and SVGIG (reference sequence). V lost 1 base to trimming and J lost 4 bases, with 13 bases between them. This CDR3 is built from 14 residues. The CDR3 reads CAWSAQTVSYGYTF. CDR3 bases: TGTGCCTGGAGTGCTCAGACAGTCTCCTATGGCTACACCTTC.

This chain joins TRBV5-1 and TRBJ2-5; 12 nucleotides align to TRBD2. The CDR3 runs to 15 residues. Germline assignment: CDR1 SGHRS and CDR2 YFSETQ. The V gene end was trimmed by 4 bases and the J gene end by 2 bases; junction bases not matched to a gene: 3. The CDR3 nucleotides read TGCGCCAGCAGCCGACTAGCGGGGGAACAAGAGACCCAGTACTTC. It is translated as CASSRLAGEQETQYF.

The J gene is TRBJ2-3, the V gene TRBV7-2, with 10 bases lining up with TRBD2. CDR1 is SGHTA and CDR2 is FQGNSA in the germline V gene. CDR3 length equals 18 residues. V shed 6 bases and J 4 bases; nucleotides not matched to a gene: 16. The CDR3 DNA is TGTGCCAGCAGTTCCCCCCTAGCGGGAGCCATGGGGGCAGATACGCAGTATTTT. Protein: CASSSPLAGAMGADTQYF. Full variable domain (missing parts from reference TRBV7-2 and TRBJ2-3): GAGVSQSPSNKVTEKGKDVELRCDPISGHTALYWYRQSLGQGLEFLIYFQGNSAPDKSGLPSDRFSAERTGGSVSTLTIQRTQQEDSAVYLCASSSPLAGAMGADTQYFGPGTRLTVL.

This clone was seen only once. The chain uses TRBV6-1 and TRBJ2-1; 7 bases are shared with TRBD1. The length of the CDR3 is 15 residues. V dropped 5 bases and J dropped 4; count of bases not matched to a gene: 8. Germline V gene data show CDR1 as MNHNS and CDR2 as SASEGT. In DNA form, the CDR3 reads TGTGCCAGCAGTCCCGCTGGGACAGTTTACAATGAGCAGTTCTTC. Amino acid sequence: CASSPAGTVYNEQFF.

J is TRBJ2-5 and V is TRBV30, with a tentative D call TRBD2 (8 bases). The CDR3 totals 11 residues. The V gene's germline CDR1 is GTSNPN and CDR2 SVGIG (reference sequence). DNA for the CDR3: TGTGCTCGGGAGGGGGCCGAGACCCAGTACTTC. As protein: CAREGAETQYF.

This chain uses TRBV6-6 with TRBJ2-7; tentatively, D is TRBD1 or TRBD2 (6 bases each). Trimming took off 6 bases at V and 11 bases at J, with 20 bases between the two ends. Germline values: CDR1 MNHNY, CDR2 SVGAGI (reference sequence). This CDR3 region has 13 residues. As DNA, the CDR3 is TGTGCCAGCAGCCAGGGGTCGGGACTGAAAAAGTACTTC. Translating it yields CASSQGSGLKKYF.

This clone has only one observation. The V gene is TRBV5-1, the J gene TRBJ1-2, with 7 bases aligning to TRBD1. V was pared by 4 bases and J by 2 bases, with 8 bases of the junction left unmatched. Looked up from germline, CDR1 is SGHRS and CDR2 is YFSETQ. This CDR3 spans 15 amino acids. This CDR3 is CASSENPTGNYGYTF. As DNA, the CDR3 is TGCGCCAGCAGCGAGAACCCGACAGGGAACTATGGCTACACCTTC.

This clone showed up just a few times. DNA of the CDR3: TGTGCCTGTACGGGACTGAGCAATCAGCCCCAGCATTTT. Its translation: CACTGLSNQPQHF. The chain combines TRBV30 with TRBJ1-5, with D possibly being TRBD1 (5 bases). Per germline, CDR1 GTSNPN and CDR2 SVGIG (reference sequence). The CDR3 runs 13 residues. Deletions cut 6 bases from V and 1 base from J, with 10 bases between.

J is TRBJ2-2 and V is TRBV11-1; 9 bases line up with TRBD2. Germline V gene sequence: CDR1 SGHAT, CDR2 FQDESV (reference sequence). The CDR3 is 15 residues long. J lost 8 bases, V lost 5 bases, and 9 bases had no gene match. CDR3 sequence reads: CASSPPGLAGGELFF. The CDR3 DNA reads as TGTGCCAGCAGCCCCCCGGGACTAGCAGGTGGGGAGCTGTTTTTT.

The chain has TRBV28 and TRBJ2-7; tentatively, D is TRBD2 (5 bases). CDR1 and CDR2 from the germline V gene are MDHEN and SYDVKM. This CDR3 is 12 amino acids long. V was cut by 2 bases and J by 13 bases, with 15 bases left in between. CDR3: CASSLGFGGPYF. The CDR3 DNA follows: TGTGCCAGCAGTTTAGGGTTTGGAGGCCCCTACTTC. Drawing the rest from reference TRBV28 and TRBJ2-7, the complete variable domain is DVKVTQSSRYLVKRTGEKVFLECVQDMDHENMFWYRQDPGLGLRLIYFSYDVKMKEKGDIPEGYSVSREKKERFSLILESASTNQTSMYLCASSLGFGGPYFGPGTRLTVT.

V and J are TRBV6-1 and TRBJ2-2; weak D call: TRBD1 (6 bases). The CDR3 contains 14 residues. V was clipped by 6 bases and J by 3 bases, with 11 bases between them. Germline V gene sequence: CDR1 MNHNS, CDR2 SASEGT. The CDR3 loop is CASSGQPHTGELFF. The CDR3 coding sequence is TGTGCCAGCAGCGGACAGCCACACACCGGGGAGCTGTTTTTT.

The chain employs TRBV29-1 and TRBJ2-3; a possible D gene is TRBD2 (5 bases). Trimming left V 7 bases short and J 4 bases short, with 6 bases between. This CDR3 has 10 amino acids. Germline CDR1 SQVTM, CDR2 ANQGSEA. CDR3: CSAGADTQYF. CDR3 DNA: TGCAGCGCCGGGGCAGATACGCAGTATTTT.